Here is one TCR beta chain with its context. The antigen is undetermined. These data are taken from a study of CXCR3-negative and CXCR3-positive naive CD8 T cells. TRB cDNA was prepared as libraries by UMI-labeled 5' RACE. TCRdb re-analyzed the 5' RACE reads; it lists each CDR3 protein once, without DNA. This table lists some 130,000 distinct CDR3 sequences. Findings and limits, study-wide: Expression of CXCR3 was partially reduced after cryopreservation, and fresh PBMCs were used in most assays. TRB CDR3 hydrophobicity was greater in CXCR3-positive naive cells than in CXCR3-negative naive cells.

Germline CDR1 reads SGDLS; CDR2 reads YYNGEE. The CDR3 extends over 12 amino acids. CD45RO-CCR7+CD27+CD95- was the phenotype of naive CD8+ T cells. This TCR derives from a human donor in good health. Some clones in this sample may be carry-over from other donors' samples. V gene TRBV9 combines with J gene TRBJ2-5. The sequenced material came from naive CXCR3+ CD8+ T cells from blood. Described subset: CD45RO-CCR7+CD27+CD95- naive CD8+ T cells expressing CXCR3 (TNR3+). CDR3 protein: CASSHNDETQYF.